This T cell receptor beta chain came from a study of identical twins. Whole-study findings and limits: Interpretation of the results relied on cross-sectional statistical analysis and not on following the same donors. Cord blood's abundant beta clonotypes had fewer insertions, unlike memory repertoires.

The sample holds many counts of this clonotype. The antigen remains unidentified. This CDR3 has 14 residues. Trimming at V came to 5 bases and at J to 5 bases, leaving 7 bases not matched to a gene. TCRdb called the 5' RACE reads again in MiXCR, with one record for every CDR3 protein. The sample includes around 140,000 distinct CDR3 sequences, around 3.5% of them seen just once. This chain links TRBV12-3 or TRBV12-4 with TRBJ2-5, with 8 bases that match TRBD1. The sample taken for sequencing was memory T cells sorted from blood. The TCR sequence derives from a man between 18 and 29 years old in good health. This CDR3 reads CASSLTGAGETQYF. The CDR3 bases are TGTGCCAGCAGTCTGACAGGGGCTGGCGAGACCCAGTACTTC.